A single sample is the source of the 28 T cell receptor beta chains below, sequenced in a study of beta chain features in type 1 diabetes. Expressed TCRB transcripts were sequenced after all isolated RNA was converted to cDNA. Using immunoSEQ multiplex PCR, the repertoire was profiled, and TCRdb retains in-frame clones only, with some absent. This sample carries about 470,000 clones, approximately 30% of them seen once, and the ten largest clones take 0.05% to 0.07%. The material sequenced was naive CD4+ T cells from blood. The receptors were sampled from a man aged 18 to 30 in good health.

This clone was detected a few times. The CDR3 protein is CASSLEGLSYEQYF. CDR3 nucleotides: TGTGCCAGCAGCTTAGAGGGACTTTCCTACGAGCAGTACTTC. This chain uses TRBV7-6 with TRBJ2-7; D is perhaps TRBD2 (6 bases). From germline, CDR1 is SGHVS and CDR2 FNYEAQ. The CDR3 spans 14 residues. Trimming cost V 1 base and J 1 base, with 8 bases left between them.

The chain has TRBV27 and TRBJ2-3, with D possibly called TRBD1 or TRBD2 (5 bases each). V shed 1 base and J shed 3 bases, with 8 bases lying between them. The CDR3 covers 14 residues. Looked up from germline, CDR1 is MNHEY and CDR2 is SMNVEV (reference sequence). For the CDR3, the DNA is TGTGCCAGCAGTTTATACGGGGCGACAGATACGCAGTATTTT. It codes for CASSLYGATDTQYF.

The chain joins TRBV7-9 to TRBJ1-4; 10 nucleotides match TRBD1. V shed 5 bases and J 8 bases; nucleotides not matched to a gene: 5. Germline V CDR1 and CDR2: SEHNR, FQNEAQ (reference sequence). The CDR3 has 14 amino acids. The CDR3 protein is CASSGGQGGEKLFF. CDR3 DNA sequence: TGTGCCAGCAGCGGTGGACAGGGGGGAGAAAAACTGTTTTTT. The full variable domain, rest sourced from reference TRBV7-9 and TRBJ1-4, is DTGVSQNPRHKITKRGQNVTFRCDPISEHNRLYWYRQTLGQGPEFLTYFQNEAQLEKSRLLSDRFSAERPKGSFSTLEIQRTEQGDSAMYLCASSGGQGGEKLFFGSGTQLSVL.

This chain uses TRBV14 with TRBJ1-1; the D is unclear. Per germline, CDR1 SGHDN and CDR2 FVKESK. The CDR3 totals 13 residues. Trimming stripped 1 base from V and 5 bases from J, with 8 bases between. The CDR3 protein is CASSQGQGTEAFF. In nucleotides, the CDR3 is TGTGCCAGCAGCCAAGGGCAAGGGACTGAAGCTTTCTTT.

The V gene is TRBV18, the J gene TRBJ2-1, with TRBD1 matching 10 bases. This CDR3 comprises 15 residues. With 6 bases clipped from V and 9 bases from J, the junction kept 11 bases outside the gene matches. CDR1 and CDR2 (germline): KGHSH, LQKENI. The DNA for the CDR3 is TGTGCCAGCTCCCCGCGCCGGGACAGGGGAGGTGAGCAGTTCTTC. The encoded protein is CASSPRRDRGGEQFF. The full variable domain, rest sourced from reference TRBV18 and TRBJ2-1, is NAGVMQNPRHLVRRRGQEARLRCSPMKGHSHVYWYRQLPEEGLKFMVYLQKENIIDESGMPKERFSAEFPKEGPSILRIQQVVRGDSAAYFCASSPRRDRGGEQFFGPGTRLTVL.

The chain joins TRBV30 to TRBJ2-1; TRBD2 agrees at 9 bases. Germline V gives CDR1 GTSNPN, CDR2 SVGIG (reference sequence). This CDR3 has 15 residues. V lost 0 bases to trimming and J lost 8 bases; unmatched junction nucleotides: 8. CDR3 sequence: CAWSVSSGRRDEQFF. The CDR3 DNA sequence: TGTGCCTGGAGTGTATCCAGCGGGAGGAGGGATGAGCAGTTCTTC. Complete variable domain (other parts from reference TRBV30 and TRBJ2-1): SQTIHQWPATLVQPVGSPLSLECTVEGTSNPNLYWYRQAAGRGLQLLFYSVGIGQISSEVPQNLSASRPQDRQFILSSKKLLLSDSGFYLCAWSVSSGRRDEQFFGPGTRLTVL.

This clone has just one count. The CDR3 DNA follows: TGTGCCAGCAGCTTAGCGGGACTACCACAAGAGACCCAGTACTTC. This codes for CASSLAGLPQETQYF. The chain joins TRBV7-2 to TRBJ2-5; 7 nucleotides match TRBD2. Trimming cost V 0 bases and J 2 bases; bases outside gene matches: 3. The CDR3 covers 15 residues. CDR1 SGHTA and CDR2 FQGNSA come from the germline V gene.

The V gene is TRBV15, the J gene TRBJ2-7; a possible D gene is TRBD2 (5 bases). CDR3 length: 13 amino acids. The V end lost 9 bases, the J end lost 0 bases, and 12 bases lay between the germline ends. Germline V CDR1 and CDR2: LNHNV, YYDKDF (reference sequence). This CDR3 reads CATGRGNSYEQYF. In nucleotides, the CDR3 is TGTGCCACTGGAAGAGGGAACTCCTACGAGCAGTACTTC.

V gene TRBV5-4 combines with J gene TRBJ2-5; 12 bases line up with TRBD2. Germline V CDR1 and CDR2: SGHNT, YYREEE (reference sequence). The CDR3 spans 15 residues. J gave up 5 bases and V 4 bases, and 6 bases lay outside the gene matches. Here the CDR3 DNA reads TGTGCCAGCAGCCAGACTAGCGGGAGTATCGAGACCCAGTACTTC. Protein product: CASSQTSGSIETQYF.

This clone was seen a few times. The chain combines TRBV29-1 with TRBJ2-5; perhaps TRBD2 as D (5 bases). V was trimmed by 3 bases and J by 7 bases, leaving 12 bases between them. Germline V lookup: CDR1 SQVTM, CDR2 ANQGSEA. CDR3 size: 12 residues. The CDR3 is CSVDDGKGTQYF. The CDR3, as DNA: TGCAGCGTTGACGACGGGAAAGGGACCCAGTACTTC.

This clone was found a few times. The CDR3 nucleotides are TGTGCCTGGAGCACATGGGACAGGGGGATCAACGAGCAGTACTTC. This codes for CAWSTWDRGINEQYF. This chain uses TRBV30 with TRBJ2-7; 11 bases align to TRBD1. Trimming cost V 3 bases and J 5 bases; bases outside gene matches: 9. The CDR3 runs to 15 residues. The V gene's germline CDR1 is GTSNPN and CDR2 SVGIG (reference sequence).

The V call is TRBV25-1, the J call TRBJ2-5, with 10 bases aligning to TRBD2. With 6 bases clipped from V and 3 bases from J, the junction kept 7 bases outside the gene matches. Germline V gene lookup returns CDR1 MGHDK and CDR2 SYGVNS. CDR3 length: 15 amino acids. CDR3 in DNA: TGTGCCAGCAGCCTAGCGGGAGCAGGAGAAGAGACCCAGTACTTC. Its protein is CASSLAGAGEETQYF.

This clone was counted only a few times. This chain joins TRBV30 and TRBJ2-5, with 9 bases matching TRBD2. J was trimmed by 4 bases and V by 6 bases; bases with no gene match: 6. Germline V CDR1 and CDR2: GTSNPN, SVGIG (reference sequence). The CDR3 sequence is 13 residues long. The CDR3 here is CACAGGPIETQYF. DNA for the CDR3: TGTGCCTGCGCGGGAGGGCCGATAGAGACCCAGTACTTC. Full variable domain (remainder filled in from reference TRBV30 and TRBJ2-5): SQTIHQWPATLVQPVGSPLSLECTVEGTSNPNLYWYRQAAGRGLQLLFYSVGIGQISSEVPQNLSASRPQDRQFILSSKKLLLSDSGFYLCACAGGPIETQYFGPGTRLLVL.

This clone was detected only a few times. The CDR3 loop is CSALAATAYEQYF. CDR3 in DNA: TGCAGCGCCCTAGCGGCCACAGCCTACGAGCAGTACTTC. The chain uses TRBV29-1 and TRBJ2-7; 7 bases align to TRBD2. Germline assignment: CDR1 SQVTM and CDR2 ANQGSEA. The junction had 8 bases not matched to a gene; V was cut back by 7 bases and J by 2 bases. This CDR3 has 13 residues.

This clone was counted between two and nine times. The CDR3 DNA reads TGCAGCCTGACAGGGGGCGGGACTACGCAGTATTTT. Translated, it gives CSLTGGGTTQYF. The chain couples TRBV29-1 to TRBJ2-3; 10 nucleotides align to TRBD1. The CDR3 extends over 12 amino acids. The germline V gene encodes CDR1 SQVTM and CDR2 ANQGSEA. Unmatched junction bases numbered 7, after V lost 8 bases and J lost 8 bases.

The rearrangement joins TRBV5-1 to TRBJ1-2; tentative D call: TRBD1 (5 bases). Germline-derived CDR1 and CDR2 are SGHRS and YFSETQ. V lost 7 bases, J lost 8 bases, and 21 bases lay in between. This CDR3 has 14 amino acids. CDR3 sequence (DNA): TGCGCCAGCGGACCTGGGACGGACCCTGCCGGCTACACCTTC. Protein product: CASGPGTDPAGYTF. The entire variable domain, with the rest obtained from reference TRBV5-1 and TRBJ1-2, is as follows: KAGVTQTPRYLIKTRGQQVTLSCSPISGHRSVSWYQQTPGQGLQFLFEYFSETQRNKGNFPGRFSGRQFSNSRSEMNVSTLELGDSALYLCASGPGTDPAGYTFGSGTRLTVV.

J is TRBJ1-1 and V is TRBV20-1; no reliable D call. The CDR3 consists of 11 residues. CDR1 DFQATT and CDR2 SNEGSKA come from the germline V gene (reference sequence). The V end was cut by 5 bases, the J end by 5 bases, with 9 bases between. The CDR3 loop is CSARASTEAFF. The CDR3 DNA reads TGCAGTGCTCGCGCGAGTACTGAAGCTTTCTTT.

As for this clone: This specimen includes other DNA sequences encoding the same CDR3. The gene calls are TRBV9 and TRBJ2-7; TRBD1 agrees at 11 bases. The V gene end was trimmed by 2 bases and the J gene end by 4 bases; junction bases not matched to a gene: 2. This CDR3 has 14 residues. Germline CDR1 SGDLS, CDR2 YYNGEE. CDR3 residues: CASSVGQGAYEQYF. The DNA for the CDR3 is TGTGCCAGCAGCGTCGGACAGGGGGCATACGAGCAGTACTTC.

The CDR3 DNA sequence: TGCAGCGTCGGGGACCCCTGGGTAGACGAGCAGTACTTC. As protein: CSVGDPWVDEQYF. This rearrangement joins TRBV29-1 to TRBJ2-7; the D gene could be TRBD1 or TRBD2 (5 bases each). Per germline, CDR1 SQVTM and CDR2 ANQGSEA. The CDR3 spans 13 residues. Deletions cut 6 bases from V and 5 bases from J, with 17 bases between.

This clone was recorded a few times. The chain combines TRBV2 with TRBJ2-7, with D tentatively TRBD1 (5 bases). From germline, CDR1 is SNHLY and CDR2 FYNNEI. The V gene lost 7 bases and the J gene lost 2 bases, with 12 bases spanning the gap. The CDR3 totals 13 residues. The CDR3, as DNA: TGTGCCAGCAAATTAGACAGAGCCTACGAGCAGTACTTC. Residues: CASKLDRAYEQYF.

The chain joins TRBV9 to TRBJ1-2, with no clear D. Germline values: CDR1 SGDLS, CDR2 YYNGEE. There are 13 residues in the CDR3. Between the trimmed V and J ends, which lost 0 bases and 1 base, there was a span of 4 bases. Written as DNA, the CDR3 is TGTGCCAGCAGCGTAGGGGATAACTATGGCTACACCTTC. Amino acid sequence: CASSVGDNYGYTF.

This clone occurred a few times. The V call is TRBV30, the J call TRBJ1-5; the D is unclear. V was clipped by 4 bases and J by 0 bases, with 7 bases between them. The CDR3 loop spans 13 amino acids. Germline-derived CDR1 and CDR2 are GTSNPN and SVGIG (reference sequence). CDR3 protein: CAWTADSNQPQHF. In nucleotides, the CDR3 is TGTGCCTGGACCGCGGATAGCAATCAGCCCCAGCATTTT.

This clone was picked up a small number of times. The chain's CDR3 is CSVDRGKALAEAFF. CDR3 coding DNA: TGCAGCGTTGATCGCGGTAAGGCTTTGGCTGAAGCTTTCTTT. J is TRBJ1-1 and V is TRBV29-1; D is uncertain. The germline gives CDR1 SQVTM, CDR2 ANQGSEA. V gave up 3 bases and J gave up 6 bases, with 17 bases separating them. The CDR3 runs 14 residues.

Concerning this clone: The same CDR3 also results from other DNA sequences found in this sample. The chain couples TRBV18 to TRBJ2-7; 8 positions match TRBD1. This CDR3 spans 13 amino acids. The germline CDR1 and CDR2 sequences are KGHSH and LQKENI. Unmatched junction bases numbered 3, after V lost 3 bases and J lost 5 bases. The CDR3 spells CASSPDRGDEQYF. In DNA, the CDR3 is TGTGCCAGCTCACCCGACAGGGGAGACGAGCAGTACTTC. Supplemented by reference TRBV18 and TRBJ2-7, the full variable domain reads NAGVMQNPRHLVRRRGQEARLRCSPMKGHSHVYWYRQLPEEGLKFMVYLQKENIIDESGMPKERFSAEFPKEGPSILRIQQVVRGDSAAYFCASSPDRGDEQYFGPGTRLTVT.

The V and J genes are TRBV6-5 and TRBJ1-1; D call uncertain. V was shortened by 1 base and J by 4 bases, with 16 bases between the two germline ends. The CDR3 extends over 16 amino acids. Germline V gives CDR1 MNHEY, CDR2 SVGAGI. CDR3 sequence: CASSYWLSGGSTEAFF. The CDR3 DNA follows: TGTGCCAGCAGTTACTGGCTGTCCGGAGGGAGCACTGAAGCTTTCTTT.

The chain has TRBV4-1 and TRBJ1-5; no clear D gene. This CDR3 is built from 13 residues. Looked up from germline, CDR1 is MGHRA and CDR2 is YSYEKL. V gave up 4 bases and J gave up 4 bases, with 8 bases separating them. The CDR3 nucleotides read TGCGCCAGCAGCCGGGGTCAGAATCAGCCCCAGCATTTT. Protein product: CASSRGQNQPQHF.

J is TRBJ2-7 and V is TRBV7-8; D gene unclear. The CDR3 sequence is 14 residues long. Trimming took 5 bases from V and 2 from J, leaving 13 bases between them. Germline V gene lookup returns CDR1 SGHVS and CDR2 FQNEAQ. CDR3 nucleotide sequence: TGTGCCAGCAGCGCTTGGGTAGCTCCCTACGAGCAGTACTTC. The encoded protein is CASSAWVAPYEQYF.

The chain recombines TRBV30 with TRBJ2-6; D is ambiguous. The CDR3 sequence is 14 residues long. Trimming stripped 2 bases from V and 2 bases from J, with 7 bases between. CDR1 GTSNPN and CDR2 SVGIG come from the germline V gene (reference sequence). The CDR3: CAWSKVAGANVLTF. CDR3 DNA sequence: TGTGCCTGGAGTAAGGTAGCTGGGGCCAACGTCCTGACTTTC.